This entry describes one T cell receptor (beta chain). As yet, its antigen is unknown. This specimen belongs to a study of cytomegalovirus exposure and HLA in healthy donors. Notes on the study in general: It was 164 TCR beta chains that were listed as cytomegalovirus-associated. Most TCRs appeared rarely, but some public TCRs recurred in many donors. A later analysis found common viral pathogens apparently linked to several of the most significant clusters. There were a few CMV-associated chains whose specificity for CMV antigens was confirmed in vitro.

PCR amplification relied on 60 Vbeta primers (plus 13 Jbeta primers). The method was immunoSEQ multiplex PCR; TCRdb's version includes in-frame clones alone and lacks a portion of them. Among 100,000 to 150,000 clones listed, around nine tenths were seen once. The TCR comes from a woman under 40 in good health and CMV-seronegative. The sample was PBMCs.

The CDR3 loop is CASSQDREAAYEQYF. The CDR3 nucleotides are TGCGCCAGCAGCCAAGATAGGGAGGCGGCCTACGAGCAGTACTTC. The chain is built from TRBV4-3 and TRBJ2-7; perhaps TRBD2 as D (6 bases). Germline lookup yields CDR1 LGHNA and CDR2 YSLEER. The ends were cut back, 0 bases at V and 2 bases at J, with 11 bases in the middle. The CDR3 totals 15 residues.